This T cell receptor (beta chain) emerged from a study of blood T cell repertoires in COVID-19. In the study overall: T cells, B-cell-depleted T cells, or PBMCs provided the cDNA or gDNA that served as material.

CDR1 is LNHDA, CDR2 SQIVND, per germline (reference sequence). V dropped 5 bases and J dropped 1 base, with 12 bases sitting between them. The CDR3 has 15 residues. TCRdb's table, derived via immunoSEQ multiplex PCR, lists solely in-frame clones and lacks some. The sample contains approximately 500,000 clones, 75% to 90% of which appear only once. The sequence was collected from a human donor in a cohort sampled during active COVID-19. The material sequenced was peripheral blood. This rearrangement joins TRBV19 to TRBJ1-3, with a weak D call TRBD1 (5 bases). DNA for the CDR3: TGTGCCAGTAGTCCGGGACTAAGGTCTGGAAACACCATATATTTT. Translating gives CASSPGLRSGNTIYF.